One sample yielded the 19 T cell receptor beta chains listed below, sequenced in a study of blood T cell repertoires in COVID-19 (TCRdb year 2020). The library was prepared using the immunoSEQ multiplex PCR assay. This is the immuneACCESS table as TCRdb keeps it, with only in-frame sequences that have V and J called. A part of the clones is gone; compared with another copy, unresolved V genes explain less than half, and the rest is unexplained. The table for this sample lists roughly 180,000 clones; about 70% of them were counted only once. The ten largest make up approximately 9% of the sample. Sequenced material: peripheral blood. These receptors were obtained from a woman in her forties or fifties with active or convalescent COVID-19.

This chain uses TRBV10-3 with TRBJ1-1; tentative D call: TRBD1 (5 bases). The CDR3 contains 14 residues. Germline V CDR1 and CDR2: ENHRY, SYGVKD. Trimming left V 4 bases short and J 1 base short, with 10 bases between. The CDR3, as DNA: TGTGCCATCAGTGCCGACAGCCCGAACACTGAAGCTTTCTTT. It encodes CAISADSPNTEAFF.

The genes are TRBV15 and TRBJ1-3; D is unresolved. The V end lost 0 bases, the J end lost 6 bases, and 9 bases lay between the germline ends. This CDR3 spans 14 amino acids. CDR1 and CDR2 (germline): LNHNV, YYDKDF (reference sequence). The CDR3 DNA reads TGTGCCACCAGCAGAGATTATGCGGAAAACACCATATATTTT. Translating gives CATSRDYAENTIYF.

The chain joins TRBV5-8 to TRBJ2-2, with TRBD1 matching 8 bases. The CDR3 covers 16 residues. V was pared by 0 bases and J by 4 bases, with 5 bases of the junction left unmatched. Germline V CDR1 and CDR2: SGHTS, YDEGEE. The CDR3 reads CASSLAGGRGTGELFF. CDR3 in DNA: TGTGCCAGCAGCTTGGCAGGGGGCAGAGGCACCGGGGAGCTGTTTTTT. Supplemented by reference TRBV5-8 and TRBJ2-2, the full variable domain reads EAGVTQSPTHLIKTRGQQATLRCSPISGHTSVYWYQQALGLGLQFLLWYDEGEERNRGNFPPRFSGRQFPNYSSELNVNALELEDSALYLCASSLAGGRGTGELFFGEGSRLTVL.

The rearrangement links TRBV7-9 to TRBJ2-2, with D possibly being TRBD1 (6 bases). This CDR3 is built from 14 residues. Germline V gene sequence: CDR1 SEHNR, CDR2 FQNEAQ (reference sequence). Trimming removed 7 bases at V and 2 bases at J, with 11 bases between. For the CDR3, the DNA is TGTGCCAGCACCCGGGACATCAACACCGGGGAGCTGTTTTTT. As protein: CASTRDINTGELFF.

This chain uses TRBV28 with TRBJ1-2; no clear D gene. From germline, CDR1 is MDHEN and CDR2 SYDVKM. V shed 1 base and J shed 6 bases, with 9 bases lying between them. The CDR3 consists of 13 residues. CDR3 in DNA: TGTGCCAGCAGTTTATTGGCAGGTAATGGCTACACCTTC. This gives the protein CASSLLAGNGYTF.

This chain links TRBV28 with TRBJ1-4, with a tentative D call TRBD1 (5 bases). CDR1 and CDR2 (germline): MDHEN, SYDVKM. The CDR3 loop spans 14 amino acids. Trimming shortened V by 3 bases and J by 4 bases, and 9 bases separated the two germline ends. CDR3 protein: CASSLGGINEKLFF. The CDR3 DNA reads TGTGCCAGCAGTTTGGGGGGAATTAATGAAAAACTGTTTTTT. Filled out from reference TRBV28 and TRBJ1-4, the complete variable domain reads DVKVTQSSRYLVKRTGEKVFLECVQDMDHENMFWYRQDPGLGLRLIYFSYDVKMKEKGDIPEGYSVSREKKERFSLILESASTNQTSMYLCASSLGGINEKLFFGSGTQLSVL.

The chain joins TRBV7-2 to TRBJ2-3; 7 nucleotides line up with TRBD1. This CDR3 contains 14 residues. V lost 6 bases, J lost 5 bases, and 8 bases stayed unmatched. The germline V gene encodes CDR1 SGHTA and CDR2 FQGNSA. The CDR3 protein is CASSRGLAVDTQYF. The CDR3 DNA is TGTGCCAGCAGTAGGGGGCTAGCAGTAGATACGCAGTATTTT. Combining the CDR3 with reference TRBV7-2 and TRBJ2-3 gives the whole variable domain GAGVSQSPSNKVTEKGKDVELRCDPISGHTALYWYRQSLGQGLEFLIYFQGNSAPDKSGLPSDRFSAERTGGSVSTLTIQRTQQEDSAVYLCASSRGLAVDTQYFGPGTRLTVL.

This clone was picked up many times. Other nucleotide sequences in the sample specify the same CDR3. This chain joins TRBV28 and TRBJ1-2; D gene ambiguous. From germline, CDR1 is MDHEN and CDR2 SYDVKM. The ends were cut back, 3 bases at V and 5 bases at J, with 13 bases in the middle. The CDR3 is 14 residues long. The CDR3 is CASSLARGGYGYTF. CDR3 bases: TGTGCCAGCAGTTTGGCGAGAGGTGGGTATGGCTACACCTTC.

The CDR3 nucleotides are TGTGCCAGCAGCTTAAATTGGGGGGAGTATGGCTACACCTTC. Translated, it gives CASSLNWGEYGYTF. This sequence joins TRBV7-2 and TRBJ1-2; perhaps TRBD1 as D (5 bases). V dropped 2 bases and J dropped 5 bases, with 12 bases sitting between them. Germline CDR1 reads SGHTA; CDR2 reads FQGNSA. The CDR3 extends over 14 amino acids. Combining the CDR3 with reference TRBV7-2 and TRBJ1-2 gives the whole variable domain GAGVSQSPSNKVTEKGKDVELRCDPISGHTALYWYRQSLGQGLEFLIYFQGNSAPDKSGLPSDRFSAERTGGSVSTLTIQRTQQEDSAVYLCASSLNWGEYGYTFGSGTRLTVV.

The V call is TRBV27, the J call TRBJ1-1; D ambiguous. V lost 3 bases, J lost 1 base, and 6 bases lay in between. Germline CDR1 and CDR2: MNHEY and SMNVEV (reference sequence). CDR3 size: 13 residues. CDR3 in amino acids: CASSFDKNTEAFF. For the CDR3, the DNA is TGTGCCAGCAGTTTTGACAAGAACACTGAAGCTTTCTTT.

The chain couples TRBV25-1 to TRBJ2-1; perhaps TRBD2 as D (5 bases). CDR3 length equals 14 residues. Trimming shortened V by 4 bases and J by 8 bases, and 15 bases separated the two germline ends. The germline V gene encodes CDR1 MGHDK and CDR2 SYGVNS. CDR3 sequence reads: CASSGRIATDEQFF. CDR3 bases: TGTGCCAGCAGTGGTAGAATAGCGACGGATGAGCAGTTCTTC.

Points on this clone: Distinct nucleotide sequences in the sample also encode this CDR3. The CDR3 reads CASSLGSPNSPLHF. CDR3 sequence (DNA): TGTGCCAGCAGCTTGGGCAGTCCTAATTCACCCCTCCACTTT. This chain links TRBV7-3 with TRBJ1-6, with D hard to call. There are 14 residues in the CDR3. CDR1 and CDR2 from the germline V gene are SGHTA and FQGTGA. Trimming removed 3 bases at V and 6 bases at J, with 9 bases between.

The chain uses TRBV29-1 and TRBJ2-2; 7 nucleotides line up with TRBD1. Trimming cost V 7 bases and J 3 bases; bases outside gene matches: 8. Per germline, CDR1 SQVTM and CDR2 ANQGSEA. The CDR3 is made up of 14 amino acids. The CDR3 DNA sequence: TGCAGCGCTCGAAGGGGGCGGGACACCGGGGAGCTGTTTTTT. Translated: CSARRGRDTGELFF.

The rearrangement links TRBV4-2 to TRBJ2-7, with 13 bases matching TRBD2. V dropped 1 base and J dropped 2; count of bases not matched to a gene: 8. The CDR3 has 18 amino acids. Germline CDR1 LGHNA, CDR2 YNFKEQ. CDR3 bases: TGTGCCAGCAGCCAAGCCCGGACTAGCGGGGGACCCGCCTACGAGCAGTACTTC. It translates to CASSQARTSGGPAYEQYF.

The chain carries TRBV7-9 and TRBJ1-2; D perhaps matches TRBD1 (5 bases). Trimming took off 5 bases at V and 8 bases at J, with 15 bases between the two ends. The CDR3 contains 13 residues. Germline CDR1 SEHNR, CDR2 FQNEAQ (reference sequence). CDR3 region: CASSPPLTGGYTF. CDR3 coding DNA: TGTGCCAGCAGCCCCCCCTTAACAGGCGGCTACACCTTC.

This clone turned up a few times. The V call is TRBV7-6, the J call TRBJ2-7, with 9 bases aligning to TRBD2. The CDR3 consists of 17 residues. Germline V lookup: CDR1 SGHVS, CDR2 FNYEAQ. The V segment lost 5 bases and the J segment 6 bases; nucleotides outside the gene matches: 17. The CDR3: CASSPRILGSGGSEQYF. The CDR3 bases are TGTGCCAGCAGCCCCCGTATCCTTGGTAGCGGGGGAAGCGAGCAGTACTTC.

This sequence joins TRBV3-1 (or the pseudogene TRBV3-2) and TRBJ1-2, with TRBD1 matching over 7 bases. CDR1 is LGHDT, CDR2 YNNKEL, per germline (reference sequence). The ends lost 3 bases at V and 4 bases at J; junction bases unmatched: 11. CDR3 length: 16 residues. The CDR3 reads CASSHSRNRGSYGYTF. In DNA, the CDR3 is TGTGCCAGCAGCCATTCAAGAAACAGGGGTTCCTATGGCTACACCTTC.

The chain links TRBV19 to TRBJ1-2, with 7 bases identical to TRBD1. The CDR3 spans 17 residues. V shed 5 bases, J shed 7 bases, and the junction held 19 bases outside the gene matches. The germline V gene has CDR1 LNHDA and CDR2 SQIVND (reference sequence). CDR3 DNA sequence: TGTGCCAGTAGTCCGTCCCCGGTGGAGGGGGCGCGTAGTGGCTACACCTTC. Its protein is CASSPSPVEGARSGYTF.

This chain connects TRBV30 to TRBJ2-2, with D unresolved. Germline V CDR1 and CDR2: GTSNPN, SVGIG (reference sequence). CDR3 length: 13 amino acids. V gave up 4 bases and J gave up 3 bases, with 9 bases separating them. The CDR3 DNA follows: TGTGCCTGGAAAGACTTTTACACCGGGGAGCTGTTTTTT. This gives the protein CAWKDFYTGELFF. Drawing the rest from reference TRBV30 and TRBJ2-2, the complete variable domain is SQTIHQWPATLVQPVGSPLSLECTVEGTSNPNLYWYRQAAGRGLQLLFYSVGIGQISSEVPQNLSASRPQDRQFILSSKKLLLSDSGFYLCAWKDFYTGELFFGEGSRLTVL.